These 7 T cell receptor beta chains share one sample of origin, sequenced in a study of T cell repertoires in cytomegalovirus infection. TCRdb redid the calling of the reads with MiXCR, one entry per CDR3 protein. Of nearly 650,000 distinct CDR3 sequences in the sample, approximately 25% were seen once. Input material: CD8+ T cells from PBMCs. These TCRs come from a human donor in good health (CMV status not recorded). Some clones in this sample may be carry-over from other donors' samples.

This clonotype was observed a handful of times. This chain connects TRBV7-8 to TRBJ1-2; no definite D call. The germline V and J ends were trimmed by 5 bases and 6 bases, with 16 bases remaining between them. CDR1 and CDR2 (germline): SGHVS, FQNEAQ. This CDR3 comprises 14 residues. The CDR3: CASSPRTKPHGYTF. Written as DNA, the CDR3 is TGTGCCAGCAGCCCGCGGACCAAGCCCCATGGCTACACCTTC.

This rearrangement joins TRBV29-1 to TRBJ2-7; D may match TRBD1 or TRBD2 (5 bases each). The CDR3 runs 13 residues. Trimming pared 4 bases from V and 2 bases from J, leaving 12 bases between. CDR1 and CDR2 (germline): SQVTM, ANQGSEA. Written as DNA, the CDR3 is TGCAGCGTTGTAGGGACGGCCACCTACGAGCAGTACTTC. This gives the protein CSVVGTATYEQYF.

The chain employs TRBV20-1 and TRBJ1-2, with 7 bases identical to TRBD1. This CDR3 has 10 amino acids. In germline, CDR1 is DFQATT, CDR2 SNEGSKA (reference sequence). V lost 6 bases and J lost 14; bases outside the gene matches: 9. CDR3: CSAGGGGGTF. The CDR3 DNA reads TGCAGTGCAGGGGGAGGGGGCGGAACCTTC.

This chain's CDR3 is CASSSKVWDEQYV. CDR3 DNA sequence: TGTGCCAGCAGCTCCAAGGTGTGGGACGAGCAGTACGTC. This sequence joins TRBV12-3 or TRBV12-4 and TRBJ2-7; D not certain. V lost 6 bases and J 5 bases, leaving 14 bases between the germline ends. The CDR3 is 13 amino acids.

This clonotype showed up just a few times. The chain uses TRBV29-1 and TRBJ2-1, with D unresolved. V lost 3 bases, J lost 2 bases, and 5 bases lay in between. The germline V gene encodes CDR1 SQVTM and CDR2 ANQGSEA. The CDR3 runs to 12 residues. The CDR3 nucleotides read TGCAGCGTTGAGGGTGCCTACAATGAGCAGTTCTTC. Its protein is CSVEGAYNEQFF.

This clonotype was found many times. The V call is TRBV7-2, the J call TRBJ2-7; possibly TRBD1 for D (6 bases). CDR1 and CDR2 (germline): SGHTA, FQGNSA. The CDR3 has 13 residues. Trimming removed 2 bases at V and 4 bases at J, with 9 bases between. CDR3 protein: CASSLTDRYEQYV. CDR3 nucleotides: TGTGCCAGCAGCTTAACGGACAGATACGAGCAGTACGTC.

As to this clonotype: At one end, the junction sequence differs from germline, possibly due to a read error. The chain has TRBV29-1 and TRBJ1-2; D is ambiguous. Germline V gives CDR1 SQVTM, CDR2 ANQGSEA. The CDR3 is 15 amino acids. The CDR3 loop reads CGVEASGGSPTGYTF. The CDR3, as DNA: TGCGGCGTTGAAGCCTCGGGTGGCAGCCCAACTGGCTACACCTTC.